Listed below are T cell receptor beta chains from one sample, sequenced in a study of OX40 agonist ivuxolimab in advanced cancers. Clones were sequenced by immunoSEQ multiplex PCR, and TCRdb holds only the in-frame ones, with some missing. The profile shows over 80,000 clones, approximately 91% of them singletons. The specimen comprised CD4+ or CD8+ T cells sorted from blood, sampled in a trial of the OX40 agonist ivuxolimab. The receptors here all came from an adult with an advanced solid tumor such as melanoma, head and neck, liver or kidney cancer. The conserved cysteine and the conserved F or W are not part of the CDR3 here.

j_call v_call cdr3_aa
TRBJ1-4 TRBV5-4 ASSLVPEGTNEKLF
TRBJ1-4 TRBV30 AWSVKLTASTNEKLF
TRBJ2-5 TRBV7-2 ASSLGLAGVETQY
TRBJ1-5 TRBV19 ASSPLRSNQPQH
TRBJ2-1 TRBV14 ASSFSGSSNEQF
TRBJ2-7 TRBV28 ASSRTGLSYEQY
TRBJ2-7 TRBV2 ASRFAYEQY
TRBJ2-3 TRBV6-5 ASSYRFGSTDTQY
TRBJ1-6 TRBV11-2 ASSLGQKNSPLH
TRBJ1-2 TRBV6-5 ASREEGYGYT
TRBJ2-5 TRBV2 ASSVGEETQY
TRBJ2-7 TRBV2 ASKLAGGFYEQY
TRBJ2-1 TRBV7-3 ASSLSSGDNEQF
TRBJ2-3 TRBV5-1 ASGSGAMTGPPQDTQY
TRBJ2-6 TRBV27 ASRQNRANVLT
TRBJ2-1 TRBV19 ASNPLGSYNEQF
TRBJ1-1 TRBV18 ASSPSVKTGNEAF
TRBJ2-5 TRBV2 ASSDGVAGGKTQY
TRBJ1-5 TRBV28 ASTQGGGGGQPQH
TRBJ2-1 TRBV28 ASVAGSGTYNEQF
TRBJ2-7 TRBV29-1 SGGRGPNEQY
TRBJ2-1 TRBV19 ASSSFFPGFPTGEQF
TRBJ2-7 TRBV11-2 ASSTSGGSFIEQY
TRBJ2-3 TRBV28 ASYLDSQSTDTQY
TRBJ1-4 TRBV7-6 ASSSQGTLEKLF
TRBJ2-1 TRBV5-1 ASSSPSLAYEQF
TRBJ1-5 TRBV6-5 ASRTGQRDQPQH
TRBJ1-3 TRBV9 ASSVGKNSGNTIY
TRBJ2-7 TRBV6-1 ASSAAGLAGGRGQY
. TRBV5-1 ASSSHSGTPYEQY
TRBJ2-1 TRBV11-3 ASSLGLAGGGNEQF
TRBJ2-2 TRBV10-2 ASSLLAGGTGELF
TRBJ2-5 TRBV18 ASSRDRYQETQY
TRBJ2-5 TRBV7-9 ASSFSGALEPQETQY
TRBJ2-3 TRBV27 ASSLGKTSGSTDTQY
TRBJ2-7 TRBV4-2 ASSQDGLYEQY
TRBJ2-1 TRBV5-1 ASSWGRTSGSSYNEQF
TRBJ1-4 TRBV5-4 ASSLYEGLNEKLF
TRBJ1-3 TRBV2 ASSVFLIWGQPGASGNTIY
TRBJ2-2 TRBV5-1 ASRVRQNTGELF
TRBJ2-7 TRBV7-9 ASSLADGGAPRTYEQY
TRBJ2-1 TRBV6-4 ASSPRSGNEQF
TRBJ1-3 TRBV5-6 ASSPMTGTGSGNTIY
TRBJ2-5 TRBV28 ASSLSLPGEETQY
TRBJ2-3 TRBV28 ASTPARRGRQSTDTQY
TRBJ2-5 TRBV10-3 ATSVTSGTNQETQY
TRBJ1-1 TRBV28 ASSWGLNTEAF